Below are 5 T cell receptor beta chains sequenced from a single sample in a study of blood T cell repertoires in COVID-19. This table comes from immunoSEQ multiplex PCR, and its TCRdb copy is limited to in-frame clones, with some not included. The sample lists about 200,000 clones, over 75% occurring once. The sample consisted of peripheral blood. These receptors came from a man aged 50-60 years with acute or convalescent COVID-19.

The J gene is TRBJ2-7, the V gene TRBV18, with 9 nucleotides matching TRBD1. Germline-derived CDR1 and CDR2 are KGHSH and LQKENI. The CDR3 sequence is 15 residues long. V lost 3 bases, J lost 5 bases, and 8 bases stayed unmatched. CDR3 sequence reads: CASSPGAQGANEQYF. The CDR3 region has the DNA TGTGCCAGCTCACCCGGGGCACAGGGGGCTAACGAGCAGTACTTC.

The rearrangement joins TRBV19 to TRBJ1-3; D is undetermined. Germline values: CDR1 LNHDA, CDR2 SQIVND (reference sequence). CDR3 length equals 13 residues. The V end was cut by 5 bases, the J end by 2 bases, with 7 bases between. CDR3 sequence (DNA): TGTGCCAGTAGTTCAGTTGCTGGAAACACCATATATTTT. This encodes CASSSVAGNTIYF. The variable domain in full, completed from reference TRBV19 and TRBJ1-3, reads DGGITQSPKYLFRKEGQNVTLSCEQNLNHDAMYWYRQDPGQGLRLIYYSQIVNDFQKGDIAEGYSVSREKKESFPLTVTSAQKNPTAFYLCASSSVAGNTIYFGEGSWLTVV.

The gene calls are TRBV5-6 and TRBJ1-1, with D unresolved. Germline assignment: CDR1 SGHDT and CDR2 YYEEEE. The CDR3 is 12 amino acids. Trimming removed 0 bases at V and 10 bases at J, with 10 bases between. CDR3 in DNA: TGTGCCAGCAGCTTGGAATTCGAGGGAGCTTTCTTT. It specifies CASSLEFEGAFF.

The gene calls are TRBV19 and TRBJ2-6; tentatively, D is TRBD2 (6 bases). V was shortened by 8 bases and J by 3 bases, with 14 bases between the two germline ends. This CDR3 spans 15 amino acids. In germline, CDR1 is LNHDA, CDR2 SQIVND (reference sequence). As DNA, the CDR3 is TGTGCCAGTTTAAACGGGGGTGGTGGGGCCAACGTCCTGACTTTC. Translating it yields CASLNGGGGANVLTF.

The chain joins TRBV2 to TRBJ1-4, with no clear D. The CDR3 extends over 14 amino acids. Looked up from germline, CDR1 is SNHLY and CDR2 is FYNNEI. Between the trimmed V and J ends, which lost 2 bases and 5 bases, there was a span of 9 bases. As DNA, the CDR3 is TGTGCCAGCAGTGAAAGAGTCTTAAATGAAAAACTGTTTTTT. It codes for CASSERVLNEKLFF.